These T cell receptor beta chains were read from a single sample in a study of blood T cell repertoires in COVID-19. Repertoires were generated with immunoSEQ multiplex PCR, while TCRdb's copy carries only in-frame clones and drops some. Of 180,000 or so clones detected, 86% appear once; the ten largest clones hold approximately 10%. The specimen was peripheral blood. These receptors originate from a woman aged 55-69 years with COVID-19, enrolled during active disease. Both conserved end residues are part of each CDR3. The D gene is left open where the match is weak. The size field is filled for only some rows; it gives once, few, many or a size class.

cdr3_aa	cdr3_nt	v_call	d_call	j_call	clone_size
CASSYSMTGVGTDTQYF	TGTGCCAGCAGTTACTCGATGACGGGAGTTGGGACAGATACGCAGTATTTT	TRBV6-2/TRBV6-3	-	TRBJ2-3	-
CASLPGHNTGELFF	TGTGCCAGCCTCCCGGGACACAACACCGGGGAGCTGTTTTTT	TRBV6-5	-	TRBJ2-2	-
CASSPDRGADTQYF	TGTGCCAGCAGCCCAGACAGGGGAGCAGATACGCAGTATTTT	TRBV7-3	TRBD1	TRBJ2-3	-
CASSQLGPASGRVNEQFF	TGTGCCAGCTCACAATTGGGGCCCGCTAGCGGGAGAGTCAATGAGCAGTTCTTC	TRBV18	TRBD2	TRBJ2-1	-
CASSLNGGSYEQYF	TGTGCCAGCAGCTTGAATGGAGGATCCTACGAGCAGTACTTC	TRBV11-2	-	TRBJ2-7	-
CASSLGRLYEQYF	TGTGCCAGCAGTTTGGGGAGGCTCTACGAGCAGTACTTC	TRBV28	-	TRBJ2-7	-
CASRDSSAYEQYF	TGTGCCAGCAGGGACAGCTCAGCCTACGAGCAGTACTTC	TRBV27	-	TRBJ2-7	-
CASSLAPSGESFF	TGTGCCAGCAGCTTAGCCCCTAGCGGAGAGTCGTTCTTC	TRBV11-2	TRBD2	TRBJ2-1	-
CATSPQADTQYF	TGTGCCACCAGCCCCCAGGCAGATACGCAGTATTTT	TRBV15	-	TRBJ2-3	-
CASSYLAGISNEQFF	TGTGCCAGCAGTTACCTAGCGGGAATAAGCAATGAGCAGTTCTTC	TRBV6-2/TRBV6-3	TRBD2	TRBJ2-1	-
CASSYLGQGANSPLHF	TGTGCCAGCAGTTACTTAGGACAGGGGGCTAATTCACCCCTCCACTTT	TRBV6-5	TRBD1	TRBJ1-6	-
CAWSEAAGGNQPQHF	TGTGCCTGGAGCGAGGCAGCGGGGGGCAATCAGCCCCAGCATTTT	TRBV30	-	TRBJ1-5	once
CASSVGQGAGAGELFF	TGCGCCAGCAGCGTAGGCCAGGGGGCAGGGGCCGGGGAGCTGTTTTTT	TRBV5-1	TRBD1	TRBJ2-2	-
CASTDTGVLNTEAFF	TGTGCCAGTACCGATACAGGGGTTTTGAACACTGAAGCTTTCTTT	TRBV19	TRBD1	TRBJ1-1	-
CASRRTLYSNQPQHF	TGTGCCAGCAGACGGACACTGTATAGCAATCAGCCCCAGCATTTT	TRBV6-5	-	TRBJ1-5	few
CASSLRGPGNTIYF	TGTGCCAGCAGTTTGCGGGGACCTGGAAACACCATATATTTT	TRBV27	-	TRBJ1-3	-
CACLLAGASEQFF	TGTGCCTGCCTACTAGCGGGAGCCAGTGAGCAGTTCTTC	TRBV30	TRBD2	TRBJ2-1	-
CASSQGGRVFEAFF	TGCGCCAGCAGCCAGGGGGGGCGCGTATTTGAAGCTTTCTTT	TRBV4-1	-	TRBJ1-1	-
CSVSRINTEAFF	TGCAGCGTTTCGCGGATAAACACTGAAGCTTTCTTT	TRBV29-1	-	TRBJ1-1	-
CASTRAGGSTDTQYF	TGTGCCAGCACCCGAGCGGGAGGGAGCACAGATACGCAGTATTTT	TRBV7-3	TRBD2	TRBJ2-3	many
CASSKRGLAGVEPSNTGELFF	TGTGCCAGTAGTAAACGCGGACTAGCGGGAGTCGAACCTTCGAACACCGGGGAGCTGTTTTTT	TRBV19	TRBD2	TRBJ2-2	-
CASSQRTSDYNEQFF	TGCGCCAGCAGCCAAAGGACTAGCGACTACAATGAGCAGTTCTTC	TRBV4-3	TRBD2	TRBJ2-1	-
CASSPPGTKNTEAFF	TGTGCCAGCTCACCACCCGGGACAAAGAACACTGAAGCTTTCTTT	TRBV18	-	TRBJ1-1	-
CASSLRDRGEKLFF	TGCGCCAGCAGCTTGCGGGACAGGGGTGAAAAACTGTTTTTT	TRBV5-1	TRBD1	TRBJ1-4	-
CASKTGDGQYF	TGTGCCAGCAAGACAGGGGATGGGCAGTACTTC	TRBV6-5	TRBD1	TRBJ2-7	-
CASSISRGFDGPQHF	TGTGCCAGTAGTATTTCCAGGGGCTTCGATGGGCCCCAGCATTTT	TRBV19	-	TRBJ1-5	-
CASSQVGRGTVSNEQYF	TGCGCCAGCAGCCAAGTGGGGCGAGGGACAGTCTCGAACGAGCAGTACTTC	TRBV4-3	TRBD1	TRBJ2-7	-
CASTPGLFNEQFF	TGTGCCAGCACCCCGGGACTCTTCAATGAGCAGTTCTTC	TRBV6-5	-	TRBJ2-1	-
CASKQTANYGYTF	TGTGCCAGCAAACAGACAGCTAACTATGGCTACACCTTC	TRBV27	-	TRBJ1-2	-
CASSIKDMSTDTQYF	TGTGCCAGTAGTATTAAGGACATGAGCACAGATACGCAGTATTTT	TRBV19	-	TRBJ2-3	-
CASSLAGDSTDTQYF	TGTGCCAGCAGCTTAGCGGGGGACTCCACAGATACGCAGTATTTT	TRBV7-2	-	TRBJ2-3	once
CASSQDGTSGRSYEQYF	TGCGCCAGCAGCCAAGATGGAACTAGCGGGAGATCCTACGAGCAGTACTTC	TRBV4-1	TRBD2	TRBJ2-7	-
CASSLARALTEQYF	TGTGCCAGCAGCTTGGCCAGGGCATTAACCGAGCAGTACTTC	TRBV5-4	-	TRBJ2-7	-
CASSQDSERPSYNEQFF	TGTGCCAGCAGCCAGGACTCTGAGCGGCCCTCCTACAATGAGCAGTTCTTC	TRBV5-4	-	TRBJ2-1	once
CASSLGQANSYEQYF	TGTGCCAGCAGTTTAGGACAGGCGAACTCCTACGAGCAGTACTTC	TRBV27	TRBD1	TRBJ2-7	-
CASSLATGVNTEAFF	TGTGCCAGCAGCTTGGCGACAGGGGTGAACACTGAAGCTTTCTTT	TRBV5-4	TRBD1	TRBJ1-1	-
CASRDRLNEKLFF	TGTGCCAGCCGGGACAGACTTAATGAAAAACTGTTTTTT	TRBV19	TRBD1	TRBJ1-4	-
CASSIEMRQVTEAFF	TGTGCCAGTAGTATAGAAATGAGACAGGTCACTGAAGCTTTCTTT	TRBV19	-	TRBJ1-1	-
CATSDFGRGRSETQYF	TGTGCCACCAGTGATTTCGGCAGGGGACGTTCGGAGACCCAGTACTTC	TRBV24-1	-	TRBJ2-5	-
CASSPMRVSYEQYF	TGTGCCAGCAGCCCCATGAGGGTCTCCTACGAGCAGTACTTC	TRBV7-2	-	TRBJ2-7	-
CASSLRSYEQYF	TGTGCCAGCAGCTTACGGAGCTACGAGCAGTACTTC	TRBV7-3	-	TRBJ2-7	-
CASSLDLADNEQFF	TGTGCCAGCAGCTTGGACCTAGCGGACAATGAGCAGTTCTTC	TRBV5-4	TRBD2	TRBJ2-1	-
CASSLTGEAEAFF	TGTGCCAGTAGTCTTACGGGGGAGGCTGAAGCTTTCTTT	TRBV19	-	TRBJ1-1	-
CASSVGSGRPLKNNEQFF	TGTGCCAGCAGCGTAGGGAGCGGGAGGCCCCTGAAGAACAATGAGCAGTTCTTC	TRBV9	TRBD2	TRBJ2-1	-
CASSFSGRAGTDTQYF	TGCGCCAGCAGCTTTAGCGGGAGGGCCGGCACAGATACGCAGTATTTT	TRBV5-1	TRBD2	TRBJ2-3	-
CASSRTGAADTQYF	TGTGCCAGCAGCCGCACGGGAGCGGCAGATACGCAGTATTTT	TRBV7-3	-	TRBJ2-3	once
CASSPQGGNTIYF	TGTGCCAGCAGCCCGCAGGGGGGAAACACCATATATTTT	TRBV7-2	-	TRBJ1-3	-
CASSQYGYGYTF	TGCGCCAGCAGCCAATACGGCTATGGCTACACCTTC	TRBV4-3	-	TRBJ1-2	-
CASSLQGIYGYTF	TGTGCCAGCAGCCTACAGGGGATCTATGGCTACACCTTC	TRBV28	TRBD1	TRBJ1-2	-
CAISAGDTEAFF	TGTGCCATCAGTGCGGGTGACACTGAAGCTTTCTTT	TRBV10-3	-	TRBJ1-1	once
CASSQMGLAGDTGELFF	TGCGCCAGCAGCCAAATGGGACTAGCGGGAGATACCGGGGAGCTGTTTTTT	TRBV4-3	TRBD2	TRBJ2-2	-
CASSQVGAPSSPQYF	TGCGCCAGCAGCCAAGTGGGGGCCCCAAGTTCTCCCCAGTACTTC	TRBV4-3	-	TRBJ2-5	-
CASSLARSDKKAFF	TGTGCCAGCAGCTTAGCCCGGTCGGACAAAAAAGCTTTCTTT	TRBV7-2	-	TRBJ1-1	-
CAIRTTENQPQHF	TGTGCCATCAGGACGACAGAGAATCAGCCCCAGCATTTT	TRBV10-3	-	TRBJ1-5	few
CASSLPADSKNIQYF	TGCGCCAGCAGCCTACCGGCGGACAGCAAAAACATTCAGTACTTC	TRBV5-1	-	TRBJ2-4	-
CASSQGLPYNEQFF	TGTGCCAGCAGCCAGGGACTTCCGTACAATGAGCAGTTCTTC	TRBV11-2	-	TRBJ2-1	-
CASSLGLAAENYEQYF	TGTGCCAGCAGTCTAGGACTAGCGGCCGAGAACTACGAGCAGTACTTC	TRBV27	TRBD2	TRBJ2-7	-